The next 17 T cell receptor beta chains were all read from a single sample in a study of blood T cell repertoires in COVID-19. Clones were read by immunoSEQ multiplex PCR, and TCRdb kept only the in-frame ones, dropping some. The table has a few hundred thousand clones, more than 70% seen once. Sequenced material: peripheral blood. The receptor set was obtained from an elderly man with acute or convalescent COVID-19.

This clone has only one observation. The V and J genes are TRBV7-2 and TRBJ2-7; possibly TRBD1 for D (6 bases). Germline loops: CDR1 SGHTA, CDR2 FQGNSA. V shed 2 bases and J shed 4 bases, with 15 bases lying between them. This CDR3 is 15 amino acids long. The CDR3: CASSLFTGSFYEQYF. The CDR3 DNA follows: TGTGCCAGCAGCTTATTTACAGGGTCCTTTTACGAGCAGTACTTC.

V gene TRBV19 combines with J gene TRBJ2-5, with a weak D call TRBD2 (7 bases). The CDR3 has 16 amino acids. Germline V gene lookup returns CDR1 LNHDA and CDR2 SQIVND (reference sequence). Trimming removed 5 bases at V and 0 bases at J, with 16 bases between. CDR3 DNA: TGTGCCAGTAGTTGGGGGGGCCTCCCCGACCAAGAGACCCAGTACTTC. Translation gives CASSWGGLPDQETQYF.

The DNA for the CDR3 is TGTGCCAGCAGCCACGGTCAGGGTCATGGCAATCAGCCCCAGCATTTT. Its translation: CASSHGQGHGNQPQHF. The chain is built from TRBV3-1 (or the pseudogene TRBV3-2) and TRBJ1-5; D perhaps matches TRBD1 (5 bases). Germline lookup yields CDR1 LGHDT and CDR2 YNNKEL (reference sequence). V was trimmed by 3 bases and J by 2 bases, leaving 14 bases between them. The CDR3 runs 16 residues.

This CDR3 reads CASSPREWTDTQYF. As DNA, the CDR3 is TGTGCCAGTAGTCCCCGGGAGTGGACAGATACGCAGTATTTT. The chain is built from TRBV19 and TRBJ2-3; maybe TRBD2 (6 bases). Germline-derived CDR1 and CDR2 are LNHDA and SQIVND (reference sequence). V was cut by 5 bases and J by 3 bases, with 12 bases left in between. The CDR3 length is 14 residues.

The gene calls are TRBV9 and TRBJ2-7; no reliable D call. V lost 2 bases to trimming and J lost 1 base, with 10 bases between them. Germline CDR1 reads SGDLS; CDR2 reads YYNGEE. This CDR3 comprises 14 residues. The CDR3 sequence: CASSVGVTSYEQYF. In DNA, the CDR3 is TGTGCCAGCAGCGTGGGTGTGACTTCCTACGAGCAGTACTTC.

This clone was seen a single time. The chain is built from TRBV19 and TRBJ1-2; D is uncertain. Trimming pared 4 bases from V and 2 bases from J, leaving 11 bases between. There are 14 residues in the CDR3. The germline gives CDR1 LNHDA, CDR2 SQIVND (reference sequence). This chain's CDR3 is CASSKETANYGYTF. CDR3 DNA: TGTGCCAGTAGTAAGGAGACGGCAAACTATGGCTACACCTTC.

The chain links TRBV9 to TRBJ2-1, with 8 nucleotides matching TRBD2. Germline CDR1 reads SGDLS; CDR2 reads YYNGEE. The CDR3 is made up of 17 amino acids. Trimming removed 0 bases from V and 1 base from J; junction bases left unmatched: 6. The CDR3 reads CASSVGSSGSSYNEQFF. The CDR3, as DNA: TGTGCCAGCAGCGTAGGTTCCAGCGGGAGTTCCTACAATGAGCAGTTCTTC.

The rearrangement links TRBV28 to TRBJ2-7, with TRBD1 matching over 12 bases. There are 15 residues in the CDR3. The germline CDR1 and CDR2 sequences are MDHEN and SYDVKM. The junction had 7 bases not matched to a gene; V was cut back by 5 bases and J by 5 bases. The CDR3 here is CASSPPRDRGHEQYF. The CDR3 coding sequence is TGTGCCAGCAGTCCTCCCCGGGACAGGGGGCACGAGCAGTACTTC.

The chain links TRBV7-2 to TRBJ1-4; a weak D match, TRBD1 (5 bases). Trimming pared 5 bases from V and 7 bases from J, leaving 14 bases between. Germline V gene sequence: CDR1 SGHTA, CDR2 FQGNSA. CDR3 length: 14 residues. CDR3 protein: CASSRGGSGEKLFF. The DNA for the CDR3 is TGTGCCAGCAGCCGGGGGGGATCCGGTGAAAAACTGTTTTTT.

For this clone: The same CDR3 also results from other DNA sequences found in this sample. The CDR3 sequence: CASSLRGQGNTEAFF. DNA of the CDR3: TGTGCCAGCAGTTTACGAGGACAGGGGAACACTGAAGCTTTCTTT. The gene calls are TRBV28 and TRBJ1-1, with 8 bases matching TRBD1. From germline, CDR1 is MDHEN and CDR2 SYDVKM. V lost 2 bases to trimming and J lost 1 base; unmatched junction nucleotides: 3. This CDR3 is 15 amino acids long.

This chain links TRBV5-6 with TRBJ2-5; 10 bases fit TRBD2. Germline CDR1 reads SGHDT; CDR2 reads YYEEEE. The trim removed 2 bases at V and 4 bases at J, leaving 11 bases unmatched. The CDR3 is 17 amino acids. The CDR3 sequence is CASSFIVSGGDLETQYF. CDR3 DNA: TGTGCCAGCAGCTTCATTGTAAGCGGGGGGGACCTAGAGACCCAGTACTTC.

The chain combines TRBV25-1 with TRBJ2-7; 14 bases line up with TRBD2. Losses at the gene ends were 6 bases for V and 7 bases for J; bases not matched to a gene: 5. Germline-derived CDR1 and CDR2 are MGHDK and SYGVNS. The CDR3 length is 14 residues. In DNA form, the CDR3 reads TGTGCCAGCAGGGGGACTAGCGGGAGAGGTGAGCAGTACTTC. This gives the protein CASRGTSGRGEQYF.

The chain combines TRBV3-1 (or the pseudogene TRBV3-2) with TRBJ2-2, with unresolved D. The CDR3 sequence is 13 residues long. V lost 4 bases to trimming and J lost 3 bases, with 6 bases between them. From germline, CDR1 is LGHDT and CDR2 YNNKEL (reference sequence). The CDR3 coding sequence is TGTGCCAGCAGCCGAACAGACACCGGGGAGCTGTTTTTT. Translated: CASSRTDTGELFF.

The chain joins TRBV6-5 to TRBJ1-2; D uncertain. The V end was cut by 9 bases, the J end by 5 bases, with 19 bases between. Per germline, CDR1 MNHEY and CDR2 SVGAGI. The CDR3 is 14 amino acids. In DNA, the CDR3 is TGTGCCAGTAAGAGACACAATCTGAGTTATGGCTACACCTTC. It specifies CASKRHNLSYGYTF.

This clone was seen just once. This rearrangement joins TRBV24-1 to TRBJ2-1, with TRBD2 matching over 14 bases. The ends lost 4 bases at V and 10 bases at J; junction bases unmatched: 11. The V gene's germline CDR1 is KGHDR and CDR2 SFDVKD. The CDR3 loop spans 17 amino acids. In nucleotides, the CDR3 is TGTGCCACCAGTGAGATGCCGGGACTAGCGGGAGTAGGGGAGCAGTTCTTC. Translation gives CATSEMPGLAGVGEQFF.

This chain uses TRBV5-1 with TRBJ2-5, with TRBD2 matching 13 bases. The CDR3 consists of 17 residues. The germline V gene has CDR1 SGHRS and CDR2 YFSETQ. The V gene end was trimmed by 0 bases and the J gene end by 5 bases; junction bases not matched to a gene: 7. In DNA form, the CDR3 reads TGCGCCAGCAGCTTGGGTACTAGCGGGAGGGCCTTGGAGACCCAGTACTTC. Translation gives CASSLGTSGRALETQYF.

The chain recombines TRBV4-2 with TRBJ1-2; possible D gene TRBD1, 5 bases. Germline values: CDR1 LGHNA, CDR2 YNFKEQ. The CDR3 length is 14 residues. V lost 1 base and J 4 bases, leaving 10 bases between the germline ends. DNA for the CDR3: TGTGCCAGCAGCCAAGGGCAGGGTCCCTATGGCTACACCTTC. This translates into CASSQGQGPYGYTF.